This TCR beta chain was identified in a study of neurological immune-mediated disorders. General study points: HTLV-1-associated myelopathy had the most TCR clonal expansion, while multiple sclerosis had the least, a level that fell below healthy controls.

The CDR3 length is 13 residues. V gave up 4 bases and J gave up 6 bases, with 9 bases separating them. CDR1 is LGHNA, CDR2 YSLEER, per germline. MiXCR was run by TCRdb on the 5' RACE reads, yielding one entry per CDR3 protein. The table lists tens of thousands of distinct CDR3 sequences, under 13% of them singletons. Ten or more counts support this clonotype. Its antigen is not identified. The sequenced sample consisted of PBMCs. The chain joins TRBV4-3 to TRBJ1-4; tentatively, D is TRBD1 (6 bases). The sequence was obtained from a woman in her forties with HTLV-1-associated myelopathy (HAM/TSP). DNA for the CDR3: TGCGCCAGCAGCCGGGGGGCAGATGAAAAACTGTTTTTT. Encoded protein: CASSRGADEKLFF.